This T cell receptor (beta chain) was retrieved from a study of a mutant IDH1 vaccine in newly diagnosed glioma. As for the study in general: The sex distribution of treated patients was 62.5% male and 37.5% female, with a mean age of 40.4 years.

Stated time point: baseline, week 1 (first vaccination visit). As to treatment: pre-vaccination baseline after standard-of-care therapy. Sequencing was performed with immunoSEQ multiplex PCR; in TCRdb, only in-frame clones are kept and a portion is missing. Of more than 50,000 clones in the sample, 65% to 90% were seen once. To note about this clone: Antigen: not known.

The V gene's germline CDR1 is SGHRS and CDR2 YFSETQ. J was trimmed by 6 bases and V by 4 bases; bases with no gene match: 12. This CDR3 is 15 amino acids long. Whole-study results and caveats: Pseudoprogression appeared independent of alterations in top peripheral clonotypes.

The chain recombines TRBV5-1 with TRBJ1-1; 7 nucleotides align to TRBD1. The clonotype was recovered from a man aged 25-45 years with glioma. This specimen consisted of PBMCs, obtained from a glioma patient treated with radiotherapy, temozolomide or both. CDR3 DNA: TGCGCCAGCAGCGCAGATTCGGGACAGTCCCCTGAAGCTTTCTTT. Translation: CASSADSGQSPEAFF.